This TCR beta chain was profiled in a study of Ad26.COV2.S vaccination and SARS-CoV-2 variants. Study information: By the intramuscular route, Ad26.COV2.S was given once, or twice 56 days apart.

This clone was found once. The method was immunoSEQ multiplex PCR; TCRdb's version includes in-frame clones alone and lacks a portion of them. The repertoire holds 450,000 to 550,000 clones, with roughly nine tenths as singletons. The CDR3 extends over 16 amino acids. Per the germline V gene, CDR1 is SGHNT and CDR2 is YYREEE (reference sequence). V dropped 0 bases and J dropped 0 bases, with 7 bases sitting between them. Specified treatment: 19 received Ad26.COV2.S at low or high dose, single or two shots; several received placebo; per-sample allocation not given. Day 63 following the first vaccine or placebo injection was when the samples were taken. A Boston adult aged 18-55 years was the donor.

Sequencing was performed on peripheral blood, taken in a trial of Ad26.COV2.S vaccine versus placebo. V usage is TRBV5-4 and J usage is TRBJ2-6, with no clear D. This clonotype was obtained from a person aged 18-60 years who received the Ad26.COV2.S COVID-19 vaccine or a placebo. The CDR3, as DNA: TGTGCCAGCAGCTTGGTGTATGTCTCTGGGGCCAACGTCCTGACTTTC. Protein product: CASSLVYVSGANVLTF.